The 30 T cell receptor beta chains below all came from one sample that was sequenced in a study of CD8+ T cells in alopecia areata. In each case, RNA was isolated and then reverse transcribed into cDNA as the sequencing template. Method: immunoSEQ multiplex PCR; TCRdb's copy keeps in-frame clones and lacks some. Here the sample spans 120,000 to 150,000 clones, roughly 44% being singletons. The sequenced sample consisted of CD4+ T cells sorted from blood. The receptor source for this set is a human donor with alopecia areata.

The chain carries TRBV27 and TRBJ1-1; D ambiguous. Germline V CDR1 and CDR2: MNHEY, SMNVEV (reference sequence). V lost 3 bases, J lost 0 bases, and 8 bases lay in between. The CDR3 is 14 residues long. DNA for the CDR3: TGTGCCAGCAGTTTTTTGGGGATGAACACTGAAGCTTTCTTT. It encodes CASSFLGMNTEAFF.

V gene TRBV6-5 combines with J gene TRBJ1-1; D gene ambiguous. Trimming left V 0 bases short and J 4 bases short, with 6 bases between. The CDR3 runs 13 residues. Germline V gives CDR1 MNHEY, CDR2 SVGAGI. This CDR3 is CASSYSAGTEAFF. The CDR3 region has the DNA TGTGCCAGCAGTTACTCTGCGGGCACTGAAGCTTTCTTT.

V gene TRBV29-1 combines with J gene TRBJ2-3, with 12 bases lining up with TRBD2. Germline trimming cut 6 bases from V and 7 bases from J; bases unmatched to any gene: 8. Per germline, CDR1 SQVTM and CDR2 ANQGSEA. The CDR3 consists of 14 residues. The chain's CDR3 is CSVPTSGSLNTQYF. The CDR3 DNA follows: TGCAGCGTCCCGACTAGCGGGAGTCTAAATACGCAGTATTTT.

This chain connects TRBV29-1 to TRBJ2-1, with TRBD2 matching 9 bases. The germline CDR1 and CDR2 sequences are SQVTM and ANQGSEA. The V gene end was trimmed by 4 bases and the J gene end by 8 bases; junction bases not matched to a gene: 15. The CDR3 runs 16 residues. The CDR3 spells CSVVGGRAYYRDEQFF. CDR3 DNA sequence: TGCAGCGTTGTTGGCGGGAGGGCATATTATCGCGATGAGCAGTTCTTC.

This clone was seen only once. The rearrangement links TRBV6-1 to TRBJ2-1; D is ambiguous. V lost 2 bases and J 7 bases, leaving 9 bases between the germline ends. The CDR3 spans 13 residues. Looked up from germline, CDR1 is MNHNS and CDR2 is SASEGT. Here the CDR3 reads CASSEQTRNEQFF. DNA for the CDR3: TGTGCCAGCAGTGAACAGACAAGGAATGAGCAGTTCTTC.

V usage is TRBV5-1 and J usage is TRBJ2-1; 10 bases map to TRBD1. The CDR3 is made up of 14 amino acids. The V segment lost 5 bases and the J segment 4 bases; nucleotides outside the gene matches: 3. Germline V gives CDR1 SGHRS, CDR2 YFSETQ. CDR3 sequence reads: CASRWDRGYNEQFF. CDR3 bases: TGCGCCAGCAGGTGGGACAGGGGATACAATGAGCAGTTCTTC.

The chain carries TRBV29-1 and TRBJ1-2; D might be TRBD1 (5 bases). The CDR3 has 14 residues. Trimming left V 1 base short and J 8 bases short, with 17 bases between. Germline CDR1 is SQVTM and CDR2 is ANQGSEA. CDR3 loop: CSVEGGRDAGGYTF. DNA for the CDR3: TGCAGCGTTGAAGGAGGCAGGGATGCTGGCGGCTACACCTTC.

Note on this clone: At the DNA level, this CDR3 is encoded by other sequences in the same sample as well. The chain combines TRBV28 with TRBJ1-2; 9 positions match TRBD1. V was clipped by 4 bases and J by 6 bases; unmatched bases: 6. This CDR3 region has 14 residues. From germline, CDR1 is MDHEN and CDR2 SYDVKM. This chain's CDR3 is CASSSPGTGNGYTF. The CDR3 DNA follows: TGTGCCAGCAGTTCCCCCGGGACAGGGAATGGCTACACCTTC.

The chain is built from TRBV2 and TRBJ2-3, with a weak D call TRBD1 (6 bases). The CDR3 is 12 amino acids. V shed 8 bases and J shed 2 bases, with 8 bases lying between them. The germline CDR1 and CDR2 sequences are SNHLY and FYNNEI. The CDR3 protein is CASGTHTDTQYF. CDR3 nucleotides: TGTGCCAGCGGGACACACACAGATACGCAGTATTTT.

This clone was detected a few times. The chain couples TRBV2 to TRBJ2-1; 9 bases align to TRBD2. Trimming took 10 bases from V and 0 from J; bases not matched to a gene: 4. This CDR3 contains 14 residues. The V gene's germline CDR1 is SNHLY and CDR2 FYNNEI. CDR3 protein: CATLAGSSYNEQFF. DNA of the CDR3: TGTGCCACCCTAGCGGGAAGCTCCTACAATGAGCAGTTCTTC.

V is TRBV29-1 and J is TRBJ1-1; a possible D gene is TRBD1 (6 bases). CDR1 is SQVTM, CDR2 ANQGSEA, per germline. This CDR3 is built from 13 residues. V lost 1 base and J lost 5, with 11 bases in between. The CDR3 nucleotides read TGCAGCGTTGAAGGCACAGGGACGACTGAAGCTTTCTTT. Translating gives CSVEGTGTTEAFF.

This chain joins TRBV5-1 and TRBJ2-5; D may correspond to TRBD1 or TRBD2 (5 bases each). The germline V gene encodes CDR1 SGHRS and CDR2 YFSETQ. Trimming shortened V by 5 bases and J by 3 bases, and 14 bases separated the two germline ends. This CDR3 is 14 amino acids long. CDR3 sequence reads: CASSTGGGEETQYF. The CDR3 nucleotides are TGCGCCAGCAGTACCGGTGGGGGAGAAGAGACCCAGTACTTC.

The chain couples TRBV7-2 to TRBJ1-1; no reliable D call. Trimming removed 0 bases at V and 10 bases at J, with 12 bases between. Germline V gene sequence: CDR1 SGHTA, CDR2 FQGNSA. The CDR3 consists of 13 residues. CDR3 sequence: CASSLAWSAAAFF. CDR3 nucleotide sequence: TGTGCCAGCAGCTTAGCATGGAGCGCGGCAGCTTTCTTT.

The chain couples TRBV7-2 to TRBJ1-1; D not resolved. Trimming took 2 bases from V and 3 from J, leaving 10 bases between them. Germline V gene sequence: CDR1 SGHTA, CDR2 FQGNSA. This CDR3 contains 14 residues. CDR3 coding DNA: TGTGCCAGCAGCTTAATCGCCAGAGACACTGAAGCTTTCTTT. Protein sequence: CASSLIARDTEAFF. Complete variable domain (other parts from reference TRBV7-2 and TRBJ1-1): GAGVSQSPSNKVTEKGKDVELRCDPISGHTALYWYRQSLGQGLEFLIYFQGNSAPDKSGLPSDRFSAERTGGSVSTLTIQRTQQEDSAVYLCASSLIARDTEAFFGQGTRLTVV.

This clone appeared once. This sequence joins TRBV6-1 and TRBJ1-5; D is perhaps TRBD1 (6 bases). Looked up from germline, CDR1 is MNHNS and CDR2 is SASEGT. Trimming pared 2 bases from V and 0 bases from J, leaving 11 bases between. This CDR3 comprises 16 residues. In DNA, the CDR3 is TGTGCCAGCAGTGAAATGGGGGCTGCTAGCAATCAGCCCCAGCATTTT. Translating it yields CASSEMGAASNQPQHF.

The rearrangement uses TRBV14 and TRBJ1-2; D is uncertain. This CDR3 comprises 13 residues. The germline gives CDR1 SGHDN, CDR2 FVKESK. V shed 2 bases and J shed 7 bases, with 11 bases lying between them. The CDR3, as DNA: TGTGCCAGCAGCCAACCCTGGGCTATTGGCTACACCTTC. It translates to CASSQPWAIGYTF.

The table lists this clone with a few counts. V gene TRBV29-1 combines with J gene TRBJ2-1; 9 bases map to TRBD2. Looked up from germline, CDR1 is SQVTM and CDR2 is ANQGSEA. J was trimmed by 8 bases and V by 4 bases; bases with no gene match: 15. This CDR3 has 16 residues. Written as DNA, the CDR3 is TGCAGCGTTGGCTTGGTTGCGGGAGGGGGACGGGATGAGCAGTTCTTC. Its protein is CSVGLVAGGGRDEQFF.

This clone occurred once. The V call is TRBV5-1, the J call TRBJ1-2; TRBD1 matches 7 bases. This CDR3 is 13 amino acids long. From germline, CDR1 is SGHRS and CDR2 YFSETQ. Trimming removed 2 bases from V and 6 bases from J; junction bases left unmatched: 4. CDR3 in DNA: TGCGCCAGCAGCTTAGCAGGGGGTGATGGCTACACCTTC. Amino acid sequence: CASSLAGGDGYTF. The whole variable domain, remainder taken from reference TRBV5-1 and TRBJ1-2, is KAGVTQTPRYLIKTRGQQVTLSCSPISGHRSVSWYQQTPGQGLQFLFEYFSETQRNKGNFPGRFSGRQFSNSRSEMNVSTLELGDSALYLCASSLAGGDGYTFGSGTRLTVV.

The chain links TRBV28 to TRBJ2-7, with 8 bases aligning to TRBD1. The ends lost 10 bases at V and 3 bases at J; junction bases unmatched: 11. The CDR3 covers 14 residues. Looked up from germline, CDR1 is MDHEN and CDR2 is SYDVKM. This CDR3 reads CAIDPGTGGYEQYF. CDR3 DNA: TGTGCCATCGACCCAGGGACAGGAGGCTACGAGCAGTACTTC.

CDR3 region: CASSPPGQPPLYGYTF. The CDR3 bases are TGTGCCAGCAGTCCCCCCGGACAGCCTCCTCTATATGGCTACACCTTC. The genes are TRBV28 and TRBJ1-2; TRBD1 is a possible D gene (6 bases). CDR1 MDHEN and CDR2 SYDVKM come from the germline V gene. The CDR3 sequence is 16 residues long. Deletions cut 5 bases from V and 5 bases from J, with 21 bases between.

This clone showed up just a few times. V gene TRBV7-9 combines with J gene TRBJ1-4, with D possibly TRBD1 on 5 matching bases. The V end lost 2 bases, the J end lost 5 bases, and 9 bases lay between the germline ends. The CDR3 spans 14 residues. Germline CDR1 and CDR2: SEHNR and FQNEAQ (reference sequence). DNA for the CDR3: TGTGCCAGCAGCTTAAGGCAGGGAAATGAAAAACTGTTTTTT. Its translation is CASSLRQGNEKLFF. Full variable domain (rest looked up from reference TRBV7-9 and TRBJ1-4): DTGVSQNPRHKITKRGQNVTFRCDPISEHNRLYWYRQTLGQGPEFLTYFQNEAQLEKSRLLSDRFSAERPKGSFSTLEIQRTEQGDSAMYLCASSLRQGNEKLFFGSGTQLSVL.

This chain uses TRBV9 with TRBJ2-7, with 9 bases identical to TRBD1. The CDR3 consists of 15 residues. The germline V gene has CDR1 SGDLS and CDR2 YYNGEE. V dropped 4 bases and J dropped 3; count of bases not matched to a gene: 8. The CDR3 protein is CASSITGQGLYEQYF. CDR3 coding DNA: TGTGCCAGCAGCATTACCGGACAGGGGCTCTACGAGCAGTACTTC.

This clone was observed a few times. The chain employs TRBV28 and TRBJ2-4; tentative D call: TRBD2 (6 bases). The CDR3 is 16 residues long. V lost 5 bases, J lost 0 bases, and 14 bases lay in between. CDR1 and CDR2 from the germline V gene are MDHEN and SYDVKM. This CDR3 reads CASSPGGELAKNIQYF. The CDR3 DNA is TGTGCCAGCAGTCCTGGAGGGGAATTAGCCAAAAACATTCAGTACTTC.

The CDR3 spells CASSLSSGANVLTF. CDR3 sequence (DNA): TGTGCCAGCTCACTGAGCTCTGGGGCCAACGTCCTGACTTTC. The J gene is TRBJ2-6, the V gene TRBV18; D is uncertain. Germline CDR1 KGHSH, CDR2 LQKENI. The CDR3 has 14 residues. V lost 4 bases to trimming and J lost 0 bases, with 4 bases between them.

The table lists this clone with a few counts. The chain links TRBV7-9 to TRBJ1-5; the match to TRBD1 covers 7 bases. Trimming removed 2 bases from V and 6 bases from J; junction bases left unmatched: 4. The CDR3 length is 14 residues. Per the germline V gene, CDR1 is SEHNR and CDR2 is FQNEAQ (reference sequence). CDR3 nucleotides: TGTGCCAGCAGCTTACCAGGGGGTACTCAGCCCCAGCATTTT. Translated: CASSLPGGTQPQHF. Drawing the rest from reference TRBV7-9 and TRBJ1-5, the complete variable domain is DTGVSQNPRHKITKRGQNVTFRCDPISEHNRLYWYRQTLGQGPEFLTYFQNEAQLEKSRLLSDRFSAERPKGSFSTLEIQRTEQGDSAMYLCASSLPGGTQPQHFGDGTRLSIL.

This clone has a handful of counts. The chain links TRBV18 to TRBJ1-2; D call uncertain. Per germline, CDR1 KGHSH and CDR2 LQKENI. V shed 3 bases and J shed 8 bases, with 19 bases lying between them. This CDR3 comprises 15 residues. CDR3 sequence reads: CASSPLGVAPGGYTF. The CDR3 nucleotides read TGTGCCAGCTCACCGCTTGGCGTAGCCCCGGGAGGCTACACCTTC.

This chain uses TRBV5-4 with TRBJ2-1, with 8 bases fitting TRBD2. J lost 7 bases, V lost 1 base, and 1 base had no gene match. Germline V gene data show CDR1 as SGHNT and CDR2 as YYREEE (reference sequence). This CDR3 has 13 residues. This chain's CDR3 is CASSLQRENEQFF. CDR3 nucleotides: TGTGCCAGCAGCTTGCAGCGGGAGAATGAGCAGTTCTTC. The whole variable domain, filled in from reference TRBV5-4 and TRBJ2-1, reads ETGVTQSPTHLIKTRGQQVTLRCSSQSGHNTVSWYQQALGQGPQFIFQYYREEENGRGNFPPRFSGLQFPNYSSELNVNALELDDSALYLCASSLQRENEQFFGPGTRLTVL.

The chain uses TRBV9 and TRBJ1-3; D possibly corresponds to TRBD1 (6 bases). V was trimmed by 5 bases and J by 0 bases, leaving 15 bases between them. The CDR3 has 16 residues. CDR1 SGDLS and CDR2 YYNGEE come from the germline V gene. This CDR3 is CASSGQTTFSGNTIYF. The CDR3 nucleotides are TGTGCCAGCAGTGGACAGACTACTTTCTCTGGAAACACCATATATTTT.

In this sample, this clone turned up a few times. This chain uses TRBV28 with TRBJ1-4, with a weak D call TRBD1 (6 bases). Germline values: CDR1 MDHEN, CDR2 SYDVKM. V was cut by 3 bases and J by 8 bases, with 7 bases left in between. This CDR3 comprises 12 residues. As DNA, the CDR3 is TGTGCCAGCAGTTTGGACAGAGAAAAACTGTTTTTT. Its translation: CASSLDREKLFF.

The table lists this clone with a few counts. This chain joins TRBV29-1 and TRBJ2-5; no clear D gene. V lost 3 bases and J 5 bases, leaving 10 bases between the germline ends. The length of the CDR3 is 12 residues. Germline V gene sequence: CDR1 SQVTM, CDR2 ANQGSEA. In DNA form, the CDR3 reads TGCAGCGTTGATCTCTCCCAGGAGACCCAGTACTTC. Translated: CSVDLSQETQYF.